This entry is about one T cell receptor (beta chain). Its target is not known. The entry originates in a study of pediatric ulcerative colitis. Germline V gives CDR1 SEHNR, CDR2 FQNEAQ (reference sequence). The CDR3 is 16 amino acids. Trimming pared 11 bases from V and 2 bases from J, leaving 22 bases between. Findings and limits, study-wide: Clonal expansions reduced rectal repertoire diversity in acute severe colitis. Compared with controls, ulcerative colitis showed greater blood-rectum clone sharing.

Samples were sequenced at Survey level, maximum 500,000 reads. The repertoire was sequenced with immunoSEQ multiplex PCR; TCRdb's copy has only in-frame clones and lacks some. The profile shows roughly 54,000 clones, about 89% of them singletons. Control subjects, colonoscoped for suspected IBD, had macroscopically and histologically normal endoscopy. The chain has TRBV7-9 and TRBJ2-1; tentatively, D is TRBD1 (7 bases). Sequencing was carried out using blood. This TCR was recovered from a boy aged 5-17 years who was a control in a study of pediatric ulcerative colitis. CDR3 region: CAGDRAEGLAYNEQFF. CDR3 bases: TGTGCCGGAGACAGGGCTGAGGGACTTGCCTACAATGAGCAGTTCTTC.